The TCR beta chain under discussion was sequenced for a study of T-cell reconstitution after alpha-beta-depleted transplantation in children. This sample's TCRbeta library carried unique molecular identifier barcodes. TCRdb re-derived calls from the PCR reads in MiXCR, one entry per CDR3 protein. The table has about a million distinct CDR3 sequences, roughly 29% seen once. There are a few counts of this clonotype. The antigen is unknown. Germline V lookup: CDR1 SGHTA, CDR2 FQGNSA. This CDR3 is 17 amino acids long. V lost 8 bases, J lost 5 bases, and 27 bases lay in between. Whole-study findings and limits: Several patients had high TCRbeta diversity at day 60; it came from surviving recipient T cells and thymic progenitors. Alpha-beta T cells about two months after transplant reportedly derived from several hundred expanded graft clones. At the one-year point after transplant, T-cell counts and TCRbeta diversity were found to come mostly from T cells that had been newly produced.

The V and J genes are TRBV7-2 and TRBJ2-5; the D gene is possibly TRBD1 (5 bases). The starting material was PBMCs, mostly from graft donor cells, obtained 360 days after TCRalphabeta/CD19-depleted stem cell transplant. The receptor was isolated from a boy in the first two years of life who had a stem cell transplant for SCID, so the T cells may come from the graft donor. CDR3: CASAIGWGRTPGETQYF. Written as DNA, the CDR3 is TGTGCCAGCGCTATCGGTTGGGGCCGAACACCAGGGGAGACCCAGTACTTC.